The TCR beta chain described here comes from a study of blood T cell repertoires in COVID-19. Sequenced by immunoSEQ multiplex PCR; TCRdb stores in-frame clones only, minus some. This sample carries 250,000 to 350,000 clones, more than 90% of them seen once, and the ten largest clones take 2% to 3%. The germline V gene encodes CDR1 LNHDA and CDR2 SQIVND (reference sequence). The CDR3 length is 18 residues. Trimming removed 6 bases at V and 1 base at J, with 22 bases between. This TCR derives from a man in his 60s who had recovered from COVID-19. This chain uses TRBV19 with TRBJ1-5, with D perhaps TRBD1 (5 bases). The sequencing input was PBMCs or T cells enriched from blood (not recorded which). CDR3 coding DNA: TGTGCCAGTAGAGAAATAAAAGCAGGGCGGCAAAGCAATCAGCCCCAGCATTTT. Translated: CASREIKAGRQSNQPQHF. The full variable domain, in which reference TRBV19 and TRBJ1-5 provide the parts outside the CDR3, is DGGITQSPKYLFRKEGQNVTLSCEQNLNHDAMYWYRQDPGQGLRLIYYSQIVNDFQKGDIAEGYSVSREKKESFPLTVTSAQKNPTAFYLCASREIKAGRQSNQPQHFGDGTRLSIL.